The 31 T cell receptor beta chains presented below share a single source sample, sequenced in a study of T cells in Graves' hyperthyroidism and ophthalmopathy. RNA transcripts provided the source from which TCR beta CDR3 regions were amplified. HTBI primers were used for first-round RT-PCR of the TCR CDR3. Each CDR3 protein is one row after TCRdb ran MiXCR on the multiplex PCR reads. The sample shows about 350,000 distinct CDR3 sequences, about a fifth of them seen only once. Sample: blood. Every receptor here comes from a young woman with Graves' hyperthyroidism.

This clonotype was seen ten or more times. A read error may account for a junction end that differs from germline. The gene calls are TRBV7-7 and TRBJ2-7; D perhaps matches TRBD2 (7 bases). The germline CDR1 and CDR2 sequences are SSHAT and FNYEAQ (reference sequence). The CDR3 runs 14 residues. The CDR3 protein is CASSQGGGRDEQYF. The CDR3 DNA sequence: TGTGCTAGCAGCCAGGGAGGGGGGCGAGACGAGCAGTACTTC.

This rearrangement joins TRBV4-1 to TRBJ1-5, with 8 bases identical to TRBD1. CDR3 length: 16 residues. Germline V gives CDR1 MGHRA, CDR2 YSYEKL. J lost 2 bases, V lost 6 bases, and 9 bases had no gene match. CDR3 amino acids: CASREQPGQGNQPQHF. The DNA of the CDR3 is TGCGCCAGCAGAGAGCAACCGGGACAGGGCAATCAGCCCCAGCATTTT.

Only a few counts were recorded for this clonotype. The V call is TRBV27, the J call TRBJ1-5; TRBD1 might be the D (6 bases). The V gene lost 2 bases and the J gene lost 7 bases, with 24 bases spanning the gap. The CDR3 runs 18 residues. Germline V gene data show CDR1 as MNHEY and CDR2 as SMNVEV (reference sequence). This CDR3 is CASSLPQRSPPRGQPQHF. CDR3 coding DNA: TGTGCCAGCAGTTTACCCCAGAGAAGTCCGCCGAGGGGGCAGCCCCAGCATTTT.

This clonotype was picked up many times. The chain joins TRBV12-3 or TRBV12-4 to TRBJ1-5; possibly TRBD1 for D (6 bases). The CDR3 has 17 amino acids. Trimming removed 4 bases from V and 4 bases from J, with 20 bases in between. The CDR3 DNA reads as TGTGCCAGCAGTTCTGTATCGTTGCAGGGGTTAAATCAGCCCCAGCATTTT. Residues: CASSSVSLQGLNQPQHF.

This clonotype appeared many times. This chain uses TRBV5-1 with TRBJ2-5, with 8 bases matching TRBD2. After removal of 4 bases from V and 5 bases from J, the junction contained 10 bases not matched to a gene. Germline CDR1 is SGHRS and CDR2 is YFSETQ. The CDR3 loop spans 15 amino acids. The CDR3 DNA sequence: TGCGCCAGCAGCAGCGGGGGACTAGTCGGCGAGACCCAGTACTTC. This codes for CASSSGGLVGETQYF.

A remark on this clonotype: This may be a read error: a much more frequent sequence differs by one nucleotide. The rearrangement links TRBV12-3 or TRBV12-4 to TRBJ2-5; D may be TRBD1 or TRBD2 (6 bases each). This CDR3 is built from 15 residues. CDR3 coding DNA: TGTGCCAGCAGTCTTGGAGGGGGGAACCAAGAGACCAAGTACTTC. Amino acid sequence: CASSLGGGNQETKYF.

This clonotype was found many times. The chain carries TRBV6-2 or TRBV6-3 and TRBJ2-4, with 10 bases fitting TRBD2. The CDR3 is made up of 18 amino acids. The V gene's germline CDR1 is MNHEY and CDR2 SVGEGT. J gave up 0 bases and V 2 bases, and 7 bases lay outside the gene matches. CDR3 DNA sequence: TGTGCCAGCAGTTACGTCAGCGGGGGGGCCATAGCCAAAAACATTCAGTACTTC. It encodes CASSYVSGGAIAKNIQYF.

The chain has TRBV20-1 and TRBJ1-1, with TRBD1 matching 10 bases. Germline values: CDR1 DFQATT, CDR2 SNEGSKA (reference sequence). The CDR3 consists of 17 residues. V shed 3 bases and J 0 bases; nucleotides not matched to a gene: 10. The CDR3 protein is CSASERTGGRMNTEAFF. Written as DNA, the CDR3 is TGCAGTGCTAGCGAAAGGACAGGGGGAAGGATGAACACTGAAGCTTTCTTT.

The sample holds many counts of this clonotype. V is TRBV24-1 and J is TRBJ2-7; no definite D call. This CDR3 has 11 residues. Germline V gene sequence: CDR1 KGHDR, CDR2 SFDVKD. V was pared by 4 bases and J by 5 bases, with 5 bases between. Here the CDR3 reads CATSDDDEQYF. CDR3 DNA: TGTGCCACCAGTGACGACGACGAGCAGTACTTC.

This clonotype was counted between two and nine times. The CDR3 DNA follows: TGTGCCAGCAGTTACTCCGGGAGCCTCAATCAGCCCCAGCATTTT. Encoded protein: CASSYSGSLNQPQHF. This rearrangement joins TRBV6-5 to TRBJ1-5; D is unresolved. The CDR3 runs to 15 residues. Germline V gene lookup returns CDR1 MNHEY and CDR2 SVGAGI. V was trimmed by 0 bases and J by 3 bases, leaving 9 bases between them.

This clonotype was counted at least ten times. The CDR3 protein is CASSEASYEQYF. Here the CDR3 DNA reads TGTGCCAGCAGTGAAGCTAGCTACGAGCAGTACTTC. V and J are TRBV6-1 and TRBJ2-7, with no clear D. Germline V gene data show CDR1 as MNHNS and CDR2 as SASEGT. The V end lost 0 bases, the J end lost 3 bases, and 3 bases lay between the germline ends. The CDR3 consists of 12 residues.

This clonotype was found many times. A much bigger clone sits one base away, suggesting this may be a read error. The chain joins TRBV20-1 to TRBJ2-7; perhaps TRBD1 as D (5 bases). Germline V gene lookup returns CDR1 DFQATT and CDR2 SNEGSKA (reference sequence). CDR3 length equals 11 residues. This CDR3 reads CSAQGTHEQHF. The DNA for the CDR3 is TGCAGTGCCCAGGGAACCCACGAGCAGCACTTC.

The chain combines TRBV20-1 with TRBJ2-7; D ambiguous. V was clipped by 5 bases and J by 3 bases, with 14 bases between them. In germline, CDR1 is DFQATT, CDR2 SNEGSKA (reference sequence). The CDR3 has 13 residues. The CDR3, as DNA: TGCAGTGCTGGCGAGACGCGGAACTACGAGCAGTACTTC. This codes for CSAGETRNYEQYF.

This clonotype was observed at least ten times. The V gene is TRBV7-3, the J gene TRBJ2-2; D tentatively fits TRBD1 or TRBD2 (6 bases each). V was cut by 0 bases and J by 0 bases, with 8 bases left in between. Germline V gene sequence: CDR1 SGHTA, CDR2 FQGTGA. This CDR3 region has 16 residues. This CDR3 is CASSLTGGANTGELFF. CDR3 nucleotides: TGTGCCAGCAGCTTAACCGGGGGCGCGAACACCGGGGAGCTGTTTTTT.

This clonotype was recorded at least ten times. Written as DNA, the CDR3 is TGTGCCAGCAGCACGAGAGGGAAAGGAAACACCATATATTTT. Translating it yields CASSTRGKGNTIYF. This rearrangement joins TRBV6-1 to TRBJ1-3; D not certain. The CDR3 is 14 residues long. Germline V gene data show CDR1 as MNHNS and CDR2 as SASEGT. Trimming left V 6 bases short and J 4 bases short, with 13 bases between.

At least ten counts were recorded for this clonotype. This chain uses TRBV5-1 with TRBJ1-2; a weak D match, TRBD1 (5 bases). CDR1 and CDR2 from the germline V gene are SGHRS and YFSETQ. The CDR3 has 16 amino acids. V lost 3 bases and J lost 3, with 18 bases in between. CDR3 loop: CASSSSGTPVDYGYTF. The CDR3 region has the DNA TGCGCCAGCAGCTCCTCCGGGACCCCGGTCGACTATGGCTACACCTTC.

Ten or more counts support this clonotype. V is TRBV6-1 and J is TRBJ2-2, with D perhaps matching TRBD1 (6 bases). The V and J ends lost 4 bases and 6 bases respectively, with 12 bases between them. Per the germline V gene, CDR1 is MNHNS and CDR2 is SASEGT. CDR3 length: 14 amino acids. The CDR3 DNA follows: TGTGCCAGCAGTGTAACAGGGTGGGCCGGGGAGCTGTTTTTT. Its translation is CASSVTGWAGELFF.

This clonotype was seen a few times. The chain has TRBV11-2 and TRBJ2-7; D is uncertain. The germline V gene has CDR1 SGHAT and CDR2 FQNNGV. With 0 bases removed from V and 6 bases from J, the gap between germline ends came to 9 bases. CDR3 length: 13 amino acids. DNA for the CDR3: TGTGCCAGCAGCTTAGATCTGGGTTCCGAGCAGTACTTC. Its protein product is CASSLDLGSEQYF.

In its sample, this clonotype was seen many times. J is TRBJ1-5 and V is TRBV4-1; 7 bases line up with TRBD1. CDR1 and CDR2 from the germline V gene are MGHRA and YSYEKL. The CDR3 has 14 amino acids. V was clipped by 3 bases and J by 3 bases; unmatched bases: 2. CDR3 in amino acids: CASSQTGFNQPQHF. In DNA form, the CDR3 reads TGCGCCAGCAGCCAGACAGGGTTCAATCAGCCCCAGCATTTT.

This clonotype was counted ten times or more. The chain joins TRBV4-1 to TRBJ1-2; 9 positions agree with TRBD1. The CDR3 sequence is 16 residues long. Germline V CDR1 and CDR2: MGHRA, YSYEKL. V shed 3 bases and J 4 bases; nucleotides not matched to a gene: 9. The CDR3 loop is CASSHPGGTGRYGYTF. The CDR3 nucleotides are TGCGCCAGCAGCCATCCGGGCGGGACAGGGCGCTATGGCTACACCTTC.

This clonotype was counted ten times or more. The junction shows a germline mismatch at one end, possibly a read error. This chain links TRBV5-1 with TRBJ1-1, with TRBD1 as a possible D gene (5 bases). This CDR3 region has 14 residues. In germline, CDR1 is SGHRS, CDR2 YFSETQ. CDR3 region: CASSLGGVNTEAFF. The CDR3 nucleotides read TGTGCCAGCAGTTTAGGAGGGGTAAACACTGAAGCTTTCTTT.

This clonotype has a count of ten or more. The V and J genes are TRBV20-1 and TRBJ1-5; D is unresolved. V was trimmed by 1 base and J by 4 bases, leaving 8 bases between them. CDR3 length: 13 residues. The germline CDR1 and CDR2 sequences are DFQATT and SNEGSKA (reference sequence). The CDR3 nucleotides are TGCAGTGCTAGAGGAGGAGGGAATCAGCCCCAGCATTTT. Translation: CSARGGGNQPQHF.

This clonotype was found many times. J is TRBJ1-1 and V is TRBV4-1, with unresolved D. V lost 0 bases and J lost 11, with 10 bases in between. The germline gives CDR1 MGHRA, CDR2 YSYEKL. This CDR3 comprises 12 residues. This chain's CDR3 is CASSQDGMGAFF. CDR3 in DNA: TGCGCCAGCAGCCAAGATGGGATGGGGGCTTTCTTT.

This clonotype occurred many times. The chain uses TRBV12-3 or TRBV12-4 and TRBJ1-2; unclear D gene. Trimming removed 6 bases at V and 4 bases at J, with 12 bases between. This CDR3 comprises 13 residues. The CDR3 bases are TGTGCCAGCAGCCGAGGACGGATCTATGGCTACACCTTC. It codes for CASSRGRIYGYTF.

This clonotype was found many times. The CDR3 DNA is TGTGCCAGTAGTATCCTCGGTGCTCGAGCTTTCTTT. Translation gives CASSILGARAFF. The rearrangement uses TRBV19 and TRBJ1-1; D unclear. This CDR3 comprises 12 residues. V lost 3 bases, J lost 10 bases, and 12 bases lay in between. CDR1 is LNHDA, CDR2 SQIVND, per germline (reference sequence).

This clonotype was counted only a few times. The CDR3 loop reads CASSMLSGTEAFF. CDR3 DNA: TGTGCCAGTAGTATGTTATCCGGCACTGAAGCTTTCTTT. The chain employs TRBV19 and TRBJ1-1; D uncertain. Deletions cut 3 bases from V and 4 bases from J, with 9 bases between. The CDR3 is made up of 13 amino acids. Germline V gene data show CDR1 as LNHDA and CDR2 as SQIVND (reference sequence).

This clonotype was detected many times. This chain joins TRBV2 and TRBJ2-5; D gene uncertain. This CDR3 comprises 11 residues. V was cut by 6 bases and J by 0 bases, with 2 bases left in between. The germline V gene has CDR1 SNHLY and CDR2 FYNNEI. The CDR3 here is CASRYQETQYF. CDR3 nucleotides: TGTGCCAGCAGATACCAAGAGACCCAGTACTTC.

This clonotype appeared many times. The rearrangement uses TRBV18 and TRBJ1-2; D is unresolved. Germline CDR1 reads KGHSH; CDR2 reads LQKENI. V dropped 3 bases and J dropped 8 bases, with 13 bases sitting between them. This CDR3 has 13 amino acids. Written as DNA, the CDR3 is TGTGCCAGCTCACCTAACCAGGATTACGGCTACACCTTC. Protein sequence: CASSPNQDYGYTF. The full variable domain, with the rest looked up from reference TRBV18 and TRBJ1-2, is NAGVMQNPRHLVRRRGQEARLRCSPMKGHSHVYWYRQLPEEGLKFMVYLQKENIIDESGMPKERFSAEFPKEGPSILRIQQVVRGDSAAYFCASSPNQDYGYTFGSGTRLTVV.

In its sample, this clonotype was seen many times. The chain employs TRBV19 and TRBJ2-5, with 11 positions matching TRBD2. The V segment lost 3 bases and the J segment 1 base; nucleotides outside the gene matches: 4. Germline V gene sequence: CDR1 LNHDA, CDR2 SQIVND (reference sequence). The CDR3 sequence is 16 residues long. CDR3 in amino acids: CASSISGTSGQETQYF. CDR3 DNA: TGTGCCAGTAGTATCTCCGGGACTAGCGGCCAAGAGACCCAGTACTTC.

This clonotype was seen repeatedly, ten times or more. V gene TRBV28 combines with J gene TRBJ2-5, with D possibly matching TRBD1 (6 bases). There are 13 residues in the CDR3. V was cut by 11 bases and J by 3 bases, with 16 bases left in between. Germline V gene data show CDR1 as MDHEN and CDR2 as SYDVKM. As DNA, the CDR3 is TGTGCCGGCGGCTCGACAGGAGAAGAGACCCAGTACTTC. It encodes CAGGSTGEETQYF.

This clonotype was seen ten or more times. The chain links TRBV12-3 or TRBV12-4 to TRBJ1-1; unclear D gene. The CDR3 covers 13 residues. Trimming stripped 4 bases from V and 1 base from J, with 7 bases between. The CDR3 here is CASSYSSNTEAFF. The CDR3 coding sequence is TGTGCCAGCAGTTATTCGTCGAACACTGAAGCTTTCTTT.